This T cell receptor (beta chain) came from a study of control samples from healthy donors and cancer patients. Sequenced by immunoSEQ multiplex PCR; TCRdb stores in-frame clones only, minus some. The data show under 75,000 clones, roughly 85% seen once. CDR1 and CDR2 (germline): LNHDA, SQIVND (reference sequence). CDR3 length: 11 amino acids. V lost 4 bases and J 3 bases, leaving 4 bases between the germline ends. This chain connects TRBV19 to TRBJ2-7; D ambiguous. The sample was blood. The origin of this receptor is a man aged 35-49 years in good health. CDR3: CASSNSYEQYF. CDR3 in DNA: TGTGCCAGTAGTAACAGCTACGAGCAGTACTTC. The full variable domain, in which reference TRBV19 and TRBJ2-7 provide the parts outside the CDR3, is DGGITQSPKYLFRKEGQNVTLSCEQNLNHDAMYWYRQDPGQGLRLIYYSQIVNDFQKGDIAEGYSVSREKKESFPLTVTSAQKNPTAFYLCASSNSYEQYFGPGTRLTVT.